The rows below give T cell receptor beta chains drawn from one sample of a study of T cells in Graves' hyperthyroidism and ophthalmopathy. TCRdb re-analysed the multiplex PCR reads in MiXCR, keeping a single row per CDR3 protein. The sample records under 600,000 distinct CDR3 sequences, 15% to 20% being singletons. Material for sequencing was blood. The receptors here all came from a middle-aged woman with Graves' ophthalmopathy. Both conserved end residues are part of each CDR3. Fields, in order: clone size, D gene, V gene, J gene, CDR3 DNA, CDR3 protein. The D gene is left open where the match is weak. Some rows mark clone size as missing; the rest say once, few, many or name a class of expanded clone.

abundance: NA; d_gene: NA; v_gene: TRBV7-3; j_gene: TRBJ2-5; CDR3nt: TGTGCCAGCAGCTTAAATCGGGGGAGCCAAGAGACCCAGTACTTC; CDR3aa: CASSLNRGSQETQYF
abundance: NA; d_gene: NA; v_gene: TRBV20-1; j_gene: TRBJ1-5; CDR3nt: TGCAGTGCTGAACAGGGTAAGGGTCAGCCCCAGCATTTT; CDR3aa: CSAEQGKGQPQHF
abundance: few; d_gene: NA; v_gene: TRBV2; j_gene: TRBJ2-6; CDR3nt: TGTGCCAGCAGTGATGGACCGGGACACGGAATTGCCAACGTCCTGACTTTC; CDR3aa: CASSDGPGHGIANVLTF
abundance: NA; d_gene: NA; v_gene: TRBV6-1; j_gene: TRBJ2-3; CDR3nt: TGTGCCAGCAGTGCCCTGGAGGGGAGCGGCTCTTATACGCAGTATTTT; CDR3aa: CASSALEGSGSYTQYF
abundance: NA; d_gene: NA; v_gene: TRBV20-1; j_gene: TRBJ2-3; CDR3nt: TGCAGTGCTGGCCATGGCGGGACCTCCACAGATACGCAGTATTTT; CDR3aa: CSAGHGGTSTDTQYF
abundance: NA; d_gene: TRBD1; v_gene: TRBV19; j_gene: TRBJ1-2; CDR3nt: TGTGCCAGTAGGACAACCGGGACAGACGTTTATGGCTACACCTTC; CDR3aa: CASRTTGTDVYGYTF
abundance: many; d_gene: NA; v_gene: TRBV2; j_gene: TRBJ2-7; CDR3nt: TGTGCCAGCAGTGAACAGTTCTACGAGCAGTACTTC; CDR3aa: CASSEQFYEQYF
abundance: NA; d_gene: TRBD2; v_gene: TRBV7-9; j_gene: TRBJ2-2; CDR3nt: TGTGCCAGCAGCGCCGGGACTAGCGGGAGGCCCGGGGAGCTGTTTTTT; CDR3aa: CASSAGTSGRPGELFF
abundance: few; d_gene: TRBD1; v_gene: TRBV19; j_gene: TRBJ1-2; CDR3nt: TGTGCCAGTAGTATAGAAAGCAGGGGGTCTACCGAATATGGCTACACCTTC; CDR3aa: CASSIESRGSTEYGYTF
abundance: many; d_gene: NA; v_gene: TRBV12-3/TRBV12-4; j_gene: TRBJ1-1; CDR3nt: TGTGCCATCAAGACGGAGATGAACACTGAAGCTTTCTTT; CDR3aa: CAIKTEMNTEAFF
abundance: many; d_gene: TRBD2; v_gene: TRBV9; j_gene: TRBJ2-7; CDR3nt: TGTGCCAGCAGCCGTGGGGACTACCTTTCCTACGAGCAGTACTTC; CDR3aa: CASSRGDYLSYEQYF
abundance: NA; d_gene: TRBD2; v_gene: TRBV18; j_gene: TRBJ2-5; CDR3nt: TGTGCCAGCTCACCACCCCCGTTTAGCGGGGCTAAAGAGACCCAGTACTTC; CDR3aa: CASSPPPFSGAKETQYF
abundance: many; d_gene: TRBD1; v_gene: TRBV2; j_gene: TRBJ2-5; CDR3nt: TGTGCCAGCAGTGACGAAGGGGGCAGGCAAGAGACCCAGTACTTC; CDR3aa: CASSDEGGRQETQYF
abundance: once; d_gene: NA; v_gene: TRBV27; j_gene: TRBJ1-4; CDR3nt: TGTGCCAGCAGTCCATCCCCTCAGGCTCCTAATGAAAAACTGTTTTTT; CDR3aa: CASSPSPQAPNEKLFF
abundance: NA; d_gene: NA; v_gene: TRBV28; j_gene: TRBJ1-2; CDR3nt: TGTGCCAGCAGTCCCCCGGAATTGACCGCAGGGGACGGTGGCTACACCTTC; CDR3aa: CASSPPELTAGDGGYTF
abundance: many; d_gene: TRBD2; v_gene: TRBV13; j_gene: TRBJ2-1; CDR3nt: TGTGCCAGCAGCTCCTCCCGGGAGGGCCGCAATGAGCAGTTCTTC; CDR3aa: CASSSSREGRNEQFF
abundance: NA; d_gene: NA; v_gene: TRBV20-1; j_gene: TRBJ1-4; CDR3nt: TGCAGTGCTCAAGTGAAAGGAGGATATAATGAAAAACTGTTTTTT; CDR3aa: CSAQVKGGYNEKLFF
abundance: few; d_gene: NA; v_gene: TRBV6-2/TRBV6-3; j_gene: TRBJ1-3; CDR3nt: TGTGCCAGCAGGATCCGGGACGTCGCCCCTGGAAACACCATATATTTT; CDR3aa: CASRIRDVAPGNTIYF
abundance: many; d_gene: NA; v_gene: TRBV11-2; j_gene: TRBJ1-5; CDR3nt: TGTGCCAGCAGCTTAGACCGCCGGGGGCCCCAGCATTTT; CDR3aa: CASSLDRRGPQHF
abundance: few; d_gene: TRBD2; v_gene: TRBV5-4; j_gene: TRBJ2-5; CDR3nt: TGTGCCAGCAGCCAGCGGGGGGGCCAAGAGACCCAGTACTTC; CDR3aa: CASSQRGGQETQYF
abundance: NA; d_gene: NA; v_gene: TRBV4-2; j_gene: TRBJ2-1; CDR3nt: TGTGCCAGCAGCCAAGATCTACGCGGGACCTACAATGAGCAGTTCTTC; CDR3aa: CASSQDLRGTYNEQFF
abundance: many; d_gene: NA; v_gene: TRBV30; j_gene: TRBJ2-7; CDR3nt: TGTGCCTGGGAGGGGAGCTCCTACGAGCAGTACTTC; CDR3aa: CAWEGSSYEQYF
abundance: many; d_gene: TRBD2; v_gene: TRBV2; j_gene: TRBJ2-1; CDR3nt: TGTGCCAGCAGACTAGCGGGGCCTTCGGATGAGCAGTTCTTC; CDR3aa: CASRLAGPSDEQFF
abundance: many; d_gene: NA; v_gene: TRBV28; j_gene: TRBJ1-5; CDR3nt: TGTGCCAGCAGTTCCAACCATGGGGCGGGTAGCAATCAGCCCCAGCATTTT; CDR3aa: CASSSNHGAGSNQPQHF
abundance: few; d_gene: NA; v_gene: TRBV2; j_gene: TRBJ2-2; CDR3nt: TGTGCCAGCAGTGCTTATCTTGGAGCCGGGGAGCTGTTTTTT; CDR3aa: CASSAYLGAGELFF
abundance: many; d_gene: NA; v_gene: TRBV2; j_gene: TRBJ2-3; CDR3nt: TGTGCCAGCATTAGTGGGGACCCCACAGATACGCAGTATTTT; CDR3aa: CASISGDPTDTQYF
abundance: many; d_gene: NA; v_gene: TRBV2; j_gene: TRBJ1-6; CDR3nt: TGTGCCAGCCTAGCAGATAATTCACCCCTCCACTTT; CDR3aa: CASLADNSPLHF
abundance: many; d_gene: TRBD1; v_gene: TRBV5-1; j_gene: TRBJ2-7; CDR3nt: TGCGCCACCGCTACAGGGGCTAACTACGAGCAGTACTTC; CDR3aa: CATATGANYEQYF
abundance: NA; d_gene: TRBD1; v_gene: TRBV6-5; j_gene: TRBJ2-2; CDR3nt: TGTGCCAGCAGTTACCAATCCGGGACAGGGGACACCGGGGAGCTGTTTTTT; CDR3aa: CASSYQSGTGDTGELFF
abundance: NA; d_gene: TRBD1; v_gene: TRBV4-3; j_gene: TRBJ2-7; CDR3nt: TGCGCCAGCAGCCAAGGGGGGACAGGGGGCTACGAGCAGTACTTC; CDR3aa: CASSQGGTGGYEQYF
abundance: many; d_gene: NA; v_gene: TRBV7-8; j_gene: TRBJ2-7; CDR3nt: TGTGCCAGCAGCCCCAGGGTTGTGATCGAGCAGTACTTC; CDR3aa: CASSPRVVIEQYF
abundance: NA; d_gene: NA; v_gene: TRBV20-1; j_gene: TRBJ2-7; CDR3nt: TGCAGTGCTACTAGTGGGGGGTTCGGAGTTCACGAGCAGTACTTC; CDR3aa: CSATSGGFGVHEQYF
abundance: many; d_gene: NA; v_gene: TRBV6-1; j_gene: TRBJ1-5; CDR3nt: TGTGCCAGCAGTGAACCGGGGGGGAATCAGCCCCAGCATTTT; CDR3aa: CASSEPGGNQPQHF
abundance: many; d_gene: NA; v_gene: TRBV20-1; j_gene: TRBJ2-7; CDR3nt: TGCAGTGCTAGAGATGGGTCAAGGCTAGCGAAAGATTACGAGCAGTACTTC; CDR3aa: CSARDGSRLAKDYEQYF
abundance: many; d_gene: NA; v_gene: TRBV20-1; j_gene: TRBJ2-7; CDR3nt: TGCAGTGCTAGTGCTTCCTACGAGCAGTACTTC; CDR3aa: CSASASYEQYF
abundance: NA; d_gene: TRBD1; v_gene: TRBV20-1; j_gene: TRBJ1-6; CDR3nt: TGCAGTGCTGGACAGGGTCCCCTAAGCTCCTATAATTCACCCCTCCACTTT; CDR3aa: CSAGQGPLSSYNSPLHF
abundance: few; d_gene: TRBD2; v_gene: TRBV24-1; j_gene: TRBJ2-3; CDR3nt: TGTGCCACCAGCGGACTAGCGGGAGGCAGCACAGATACGCAGTATTTT; CDR3aa: CATSGLAGGSTDTQYF
abundance: many; d_gene: TRBD2; v_gene: TRBV7-2; j_gene: TRBJ2-7; CDR3nt: TGTGCCAGCAGCTTAGCGACTAGCGGGGGTTACGAGCAGTACTTC; CDR3aa: CASSLATSGGYEQYF
abundance: many; d_gene: TRBD1; v_gene: TRBV6-1; j_gene: TRBJ1-1; CDR3nt: TGTGCCAGCAGTACAACAGGGGGGAACACTGAAGCTTTCTTT; CDR3aa: CASSTTGGNTEAFF
abundance: NA; d_gene: NA; v_gene: TRBV5-4; j_gene: TRBJ1-2; CDR3nt: TGTGCCAGCAGCTTAGAACCCGAGCCTGACTATGGCTACACCTTC; CDR3aa: CASSLEPEPDYGYTF
abundance: many; d_gene: NA; v_gene: TRBV12-3/TRBV12-4; j_gene: TRBJ2-3; CDR3nt: TGTGCCAGCACCCACACCTGGAAAGATACGCAGTATTTT; CDR3aa: CASTHTWKDTQYF